The 25 T cell receptor beta chains listed next were all sequenced from one sample in a study of regulatory T cells in long-lasting Graves disease. Investigators prepared the TCR beta libraries by applying iRepertoire HTBI primers and Arm-PCR of CDR3 regions. From the multiplex PCR reads, TCRdb called clonotypes with MiXCR, one entry per CDR3 protein. The sample comprises 350,000 to 550,000 distinct CDR3 sequences, about 15% of which are singletons, and 15% to 20% rests with the top ten. Time point here: newly diagnosed GD, antithyroid drugs for less than 3 months. From RNA extracted from PBMCs, the TCR library was made. The data were also submitted as part of a second study, on T cells in Graves' hyperthyroidism and ophthalmopathy.

The specimen was peripheral blood mononuclear cells (PBMCs), collected at new diagnosis, from a patient treated with antithyroid drugs. These receptors were taken from a woman aged 30 to 39 with Graves disease.

This chain connects TRBV24-1 to TRBJ2-3; D ambiguous. CDR1 is KGHDR, CDR2 SFDVKD, per germline. There are 16 residues in the CDR3. The V end lost 6 bases, the J end lost 5 bases, and 20 bases lay between the germline ends. This CDR3 reads CATSRPGKDDGDTQYF. CDR3 nucleotides: TGTGCCACCAGTAGGCCTGGGAAGGACGACGGAGATACGCAGTATTTT.

This clonotype appeared a single time. It may be a read error: a sequence one base away is much more abundant. This sequence joins TRBV28 and TRBJ2-1, with 7 nucleotides matching TRBD2. J gave up 13 bases and V 4 bases, and 22 bases lay outside the gene matches. Germline CDR1 and CDR2: MDHEN and SYDVKM. This CDR3 is built from 17 residues. The CDR3 loop reads CASSSSGGVVGGETQFF. For the CDR3, the DNA is TGTGCCAGCAGTTCATCCGGCGGAGTGGTGGGAGGGGAGACCCAGTTCTTC.

At least ten counts were recorded for this clonotype. The rearrangement uses TRBV2 and TRBJ2-1; 7 bases match TRBD2. The CDR3 length is 14 residues. The V gene's germline CDR1 is SNHLY and CDR2 FYNNEI. V lost 6 bases, J lost 5 bases, and 7 bases stayed unmatched. The chain's CDR3 is CASRLRETHNEQFF. For the CDR3, the DNA is TGTGCCAGCAGGTTGCGGGAGACCCACAATGAGCAGTTCTTC.

The J gene is TRBJ2-7, the V gene TRBV30; no definite D call. The CDR3 contains 13 residues. The germline V gene encodes CDR1 GTSNPN and CDR2 SVGIG (reference sequence). The V gene lost 3 bases and the J gene lost 3 bases, with 12 bases spanning the gap. The CDR3 DNA reads as TGTGCCTGGAGCTATTTTTCGGTCTACGAGCAGTACTTC. This translates into CAWSYFSVYEQYF.

Many counts were recorded for this clonotype. V gene TRBV2 combines with J gene TRBJ1-2; D remains ambiguous. This CDR3 contains 14 residues. V lost 2 bases and J 2 bases, leaving 9 bases between the germline ends. Germline values: CDR1 SNHLY, CDR2 FYNNEI. This CDR3 reads CASSEQNRNYGYTF. In DNA, the CDR3 is TGTGCCAGCAGTGAACAGAACAGAAACTATGGCTACACCTTC.

This clonotype showed up many times. DNA of the CDR3: TGCGCCAGCAGCCAAGACGTCACCTACGAGCAGTACTTC. This encodes CASSQDVTYEQYF. This chain links TRBV4-1 with TRBJ2-7, with no clear D. Germline V gene sequence: CDR1 MGHRA, CDR2 YSYEKL. Trimming left V 0 bases short and J 2 bases short, with 5 bases between. The CDR3 length is 13 residues.

The rearrangement uses TRBV29-1 and TRBJ2-1; 9 bases align to TRBD1. V dropped 7 bases and J dropped 4; count of bases not matched to a gene: 14. The CDR3 has 16 amino acids. CDR1 SQVTM and CDR2 ANQGSEA come from the germline V gene. CDR3 bases: TGCAGCGCCAACACAGGGGGCGGGTACTGGTACAATGAGCAGTTCTTC. As protein: CSANTGGGYWYNEQFF.

The chain employs TRBV15 and TRBJ1-6; 7 positions match TRBD1. The CDR3 extends over 20 amino acids. J lost 3 bases, V lost 5 bases, and 19 bases had no gene match. Germline-derived CDR1 and CDR2 are LNHNV and YYDKDF (reference sequence). The DNA of the CDR3 is TGTGCCACCAGCGGGACCGCCCCCGGACAGGCTGAAGGCTATAATTCACCCCTCCACTTT. It encodes CATSGTAPGQAEGYNSPLHF.

The V call is TRBV24-1, the J call TRBJ2-4, with 10 bases identical to TRBD1. The V gene's germline CDR1 is KGHDR and CDR2 SFDVKD. The CDR3 contains 15 residues. V shed 3 bases, J shed 3 bases, and the junction held 1 base outside the gene matches. The CDR3 DNA sequence: TGTGCCACCAGTGATGGACAGGGGGACAAAAACATTCAGTACTTC. Its protein product is CATSDGQGDKNIQYF.

This clonotype was seen more than once but under ten times. This chain uses TRBV10-1 with TRBJ1-2, with D unresolved. Trimming took off 10 bases at V and 8 bases at J, with 20 bases between the two ends. CDR3 length: 13 residues. Germline V lookup: CDR1 WNHNN, CDR2 SYGVQD (reference sequence). CDR3 DNA sequence: TGCGCCACCTCAGAAGCGGGCACTTCGGGCTACACCTTC. Its protein is CATSEAGTSGYTF.

This clonotype showed up many times. This chain uses TRBV30 with TRBJ2-7, with TRBD1 identical over 8 bases. The CDR3 contains 15 residues. The germline gives CDR1 GTSNPN, CDR2 SVGIG (reference sequence). With V trimmed by 2 bases and J by 5 bases, 11 bases remained unmatched. The chain's CDR3 is CAWSLPGQESDEQYF. The CDR3 DNA follows: TGTGCCTGGAGTCTTCCGGGACAGGAATCGGACGAGCAGTACTTC.

There are a few counts of this clonotype. The rearrangement uses TRBV20-1 and TRBJ2-1, with TRBD2 identical over 7 bases. Germline CDR1 reads DFQATT; CDR2 reads SNEGSKA (reference sequence). This CDR3 region has 15 residues. Trimming took 6 bases from V and 0 from J; bases not matched to a gene: 8. For the CDR3, the DNA is TGCAGTGCCCACCCTAGCGGAAGCTCCTACAATGAGCAGTTCTTC. Protein: CSAHPSGSSYNEQFF.

This clonotype was found a few times. This chain joins TRBV5-5 and TRBJ2-6; D may be TRBD1 (5 bases). Trimming shortened V by 4 bases and J by 0 bases, and 8 bases separated the two germline ends. This CDR3 region has 15 residues. CDR1 SGHKS and CDR2 YYEKEE come from the germline V gene (reference sequence). Here the CDR3 reads CASSLQASGANVLTF. CDR3 DNA sequence: TGTGCCAGCAGCCTACAGGCCTCTGGGGCCAACGTCCTGACTTTC.

In nucleotides, the CDR3 is TGTGCCAGTCAAGCGGGGTTCGGCAATCAGCCCCAGCATTTT. It translates to CASQAGFGNQPQHF. The chain recombines TRBV19 with TRBJ1-5; D gene unclear. With 8 bases removed from V and 2 bases from J, the gap between germline ends came to 13 bases. The CDR3 covers 14 residues. Germline CDR1 LNHDA, CDR2 SQIVND (reference sequence).

There are a few counts of this clonotype. The rearrangement links TRBV27 to TRBJ2-1; D not resolved. CDR3 length: 15 residues. Germline lookup yields CDR1 MNHEY and CDR2 SMNVEV (reference sequence). V lost 4 bases, J lost 2 bases, and 12 bases lay in between. CDR3 in DNA: TGTGCCAGCAGTTCAGTGCCAAGTACCTACAATGAGCAGTTCTTC. It yields the protein CASSSVPSTYNEQFF.

In the case of this clonotype: A much more abundant neighbour one base away suggests this may be a read error. The chain is built from TRBV4-2 and TRBJ2-5; D tentatively reads TRBD1 or TRBD2 (5 bases each). V was trimmed by 5 bases and J by 4 bases, leaving 11 bases between them. This CDR3 contains 13 residues. The germline V gene has CDR1 LGHNA and CDR2 YNFKEQ. This chain's CDR3 is CASSAGTRETQYF. For the CDR3, the DNA is TGTGCCAGCAGCGCCGGGACGAGAGAGACCCAGTACTTC.

This clonotype has more than one count but fewer than ten. The genes are TRBV3-1 and TRBJ2-5; TRBD2 matches at 8 bases. Germline V gene sequence: CDR1 LGHDT, CDR2 YNNKEL (reference sequence). The CDR3 is 14 residues long. V dropped 1 base and J dropped 5; count of bases not matched to a gene: 3. The CDR3 DNA reads TGTGCCAGCAGCCAAGGACTAGCGTACGAGACCCAGTACTTC. It specifies CASSQGLAYETQYF.

The chain is built from TRBV19 and TRBJ1-2; D may be TRBD1 (6 bases). CDR3 length equals 15 residues. Trimming cost V 6 bases and J 2 bases, with 16 bases left between them. Germline CDR1 is LNHDA and CDR2 is SQIVND (reference sequence). The CDR3 sequence: CASSWGLGDNYGYTF. The DNA for the CDR3 is TGTGCCAGTAGCTGGGGGCTTGGGGACAACTATGGCTACACCTTC.

This clonotype has a count of ten or more. V is TRBV20-1 and J is TRBJ2-7; tentative D call: TRBD1 (5 bases). V was shortened by 0 bases and J by 2 bases, with 11 bases between the two germline ends. The CDR3 runs to 14 residues. Germline V gives CDR1 DFQATT, CDR2 SNEGSKA (reference sequence). CDR3 coding DNA: TGCAGTGCTAGAGATGCGTCCAGGGCCTACGAGCAGTACTTC. Its protein is CSARDASRAYEQYF.

This clonotype was found a few times. This rearrangement joins TRBV19 to TRBJ1-6; tentatively, D is TRBD1 (5 bases). CDR1 and CDR2 (germline): LNHDA, SQIVND (reference sequence). This CDR3 is 15 amino acids long. Trimming removed 6 bases at V and 7 bases at J, with 16 bases between. The CDR3 DNA is TGTGCCAGTAGCCAACAAGGGGTGGGCAATTCACCCCTCCACTTT. It yields the protein CASSQQGVGNSPLHF.

This clonotype was counted ten times or more. V usage is TRBV3-1 and J usage is TRBJ2-2; 13 nucleotides agree with TRBD2. Germline V gene lookup returns CDR1 LGHDT and CDR2 YNNKEL (reference sequence). CDR3 length: 16 residues. Losses at the gene ends were 2 bases for V and 5 bases for J; bases not matched to a gene: 2. This CDR3 is CASSQTSGRGTGELFF. The CDR3, as DNA: TGTGCCAGCAGCCAAACTAGCGGGAGGGGTACCGGGGAGCTGTTTTTT. Filled out from reference TRBV3-1 and TRBJ2-2, the complete variable domain reads DTAVSQTPKYLVTQMGNDKSIKCEQNLGHDTMYWYKQDSKKFLKIMFSYNNKELIINETVPNRFSPKSPDKAHLNLHINSLELGDSAVYFCASSQTSGRGTGELFFGEGSRLTVL.

The chain couples TRBV11-2 to TRBJ2-7; 12 nucleotides align to TRBD2. V was clipped by 5 bases and J by 0 bases; unmatched bases: 14. There are 19 residues in the CDR3. From germline, CDR1 is SGHAT and CDR2 FQNNGV. The CDR3 loop is CASSPRTSGNHRSSYEQYF. In nucleotides, the CDR3 is TGTGCCAGCAGCCCACGGACTAGCGGGAATCACCGTAGCTCCTACGAGCAGTACTTC.

This clonotype occurred many times. This chain uses TRBV29-1 with TRBJ2-1; D possibly corresponds to TRBD2 (6 bases). This CDR3 spans 14 amino acids. The V end lost 8 bases, the J end lost 0 bases, and 14 bases lay between the germline ends. In germline, CDR1 is SQVTM, CDR2 ANQGSEA. The CDR3 loop is CSTPRGNSYNEQFF. The CDR3 DNA is TGCAGCACGCCCCGGGGGAACTCCTACAATGAGCAGTTCTTC.

This clonotype was detected ten times or more. The chain joins TRBV7-6 to TRBJ2-3; TRBD2 matches 10 bases. The CDR3 spans 18 residues. The V segment lost 5 bases and the J segment 4 bases; nucleotides outside the gene matches: 15. CDR1 and CDR2 from the germline V gene are SGHVS and FNYEAQ. CDR3 in amino acids: CASSPPPRLAGAADTQYF. The CDR3 DNA reads TGTGCCAGCAGCCCCCCGCCGCGGCTAGCGGGAGCCGCAGATACGCAGTATTTT. The full variable domain, its missing parts supplied by reference TRBV7-6 and TRBJ2-3, is GAGVSQSPRYKVTKRGQDVALRCDPISGHVSLYWYRQALGQGPEFLTYFNYEAQQDKSGLPNDRFSAERPEGSISTLTIQRTEQRDSAMYRCASSPPPRLAGAADTQYFGPGTRLTVL.

The chain recombines TRBV7-3 with TRBJ2-5; 7 bases line up with TRBD2. The CDR3 has 14 amino acids. Unmatched junction bases numbered 6, after V lost 5 bases and J lost 3 bases. CDR1 and CDR2 from the germline V gene are SGHTA and FQGTGA. The CDR3 region is CASSPGGSEETQYF. The CDR3 DNA follows: TGTGCCAGCAGCCCCGGGGGGTCTGAAGAGACCCAGTACTTC.